One T cell receptor (beta chain) is described in this entry. Authors' analysis steps: Reference gene primer amplification yielded estimated nucleated cell counts. Libraries were prepared by immunoSEQ multiplex PCR; TCRdb keeps only in-frame clonotypes and omits some of them. That table gives V, J and clone size, and the DNA gave D and trimming. Of 250,000 to 300,000 clones listed, roughly nine tenths are singletons. The data belong to a study of blood T cell repertoires in COVID-19. Study-level background: The United States, Italy and Spain supplied acute and convalescent COVID-19 samples. T cells, B-cell-depleted T cells, or PBMCs provided the cDNA or gDNA that served as material.

Germline assignment: CDR1 MNHEY and CDR2 SMNVEV (reference sequence). The CDR3 loop spans 12 amino acids. V was trimmed by 5 bases and J by 11 bases, leaving 16 bases between them. During active infection, Seattle patients enrolled and were then monitored through disease. The chain uses TRBV27 and TRBJ2-7; D is possibly TRBD2 (6 bases). The sequence was collected from a woman aged 25-40 years with COVID-19, enrolled during active disease. Material: peripheral blood. The CDR3 bases are TGTGCCAGCAGTCGAACGGGACTGAGGAAGTACTTC. It codes for CASSRTGLRKYF.